The 24 T cell receptor beta chains given below trace back to one sample, sequenced in a study of T cell responses to AZD1222 COVID-19 vaccine. Profiled with immunoSEQ multiplex PCR; TCRdb holds only in-frame clones, not every one. In the table there are about 100,000 clones, roughly 80% of which are singletons. Sequencing was performed on peripheral blood, taken on day 0 of AZD1222 vaccination. These receptors came from an adult in good health.

This rearrangement joins TRBV7-9 to TRBJ1-2; perhaps TRBD1 as D (6 bases). CDR1 is SEHNR, CDR2 FQNEAQ, per germline (reference sequence). Trimming removed 1 base at V and 8 bases at J, with 14 bases between. The CDR3 covers 14 residues. CDR3 DNA: TGTGCCAGCAGCTTAGAGTCAAAACAGGGAGGCTACACCTTC. It translates to CASSLESKQGGYTF. The variable domain in full, with the rest retrieved from reference TRBV7-9 and TRBJ1-2, is DTGVSQNPRHKITKRGQNVTFRCDPISEHNRLYWYRQTLGQGPEFLTYFQNEAQLEKSRLLSDRFSAERPKGSFSTLEIQRTEQGDSAMYLCASSLESKQGGYTFGSGTRLTVV.

This chain connects TRBV5-6 to TRBJ2-5; D is ambiguous. The CDR3 contains 14 residues. Germline values: CDR1 SGHDT, CDR2 YYEEEE. V lost 2 bases and J 0 bases, leaving 8 bases between the germline ends. The CDR3: CASSFAGNQETQYF. CDR3 DNA sequence: TGTGCCAGCAGCTTCGCAGGTAACCAAGAGACCCAGTACTTC.

V gene TRBV6-5 combines with J gene TRBJ2-7, with D uncertain. V gave up 5 bases and J gave up 1 base, with 9 bases separating them. CDR1 is MNHEY, CDR2 SVGAGI, per germline. CDR3 length: 13 residues. CDR3 in DNA: TGTGCCAGCAGTCCTCAGTCTTCCTACGAGCAGTACGTC. Protein sequence: CASSPQSSYEQYV.

The chain recombines TRBV5-3 with TRBJ2-7; TRBD2 might be the D (6 bases). TRBV5-3 is designated an ORF whose function remains uncertain. V lost 4 bases and J 2 bases, leaving 22 bases between the germline ends. The CDR3 is 17 amino acids. CDR3 protein: CARSPGLRRVGAYEQYV. DNA for the CDR3: TGTGCCAGAAGCCCGGGCTTAAGGAGGGTTGGAGCCTACGAGCAGTACGTC.

This chain links TRBV4-3 with TRBJ2-2; TRBD2 matches 7 bases. Trimming took 0 bases from V and 2 from J; bases not matched to a gene: 6. Germline lookup yields CDR1 LGHNA and CDR2 YSLEER. The CDR3 has 17 amino acids. The CDR3 DNA sequence: TGCGCCAGCAGCCAAGAGTCCCTAGCGGCAAACACCGGGGAGCTGTTTTTT. Translated, it gives CASSQESLAANTGELFF.

The chain links TRBV18 to TRBJ1-5; TRBD1 matches at 7 bases. Germline CDR1 is KGHSH and CDR2 is LQKENI. V shed 3 bases and J 0 bases; nucleotides not matched to a gene: 5. This CDR3 has 16 residues. CDR3 amino acids: CASSPSGGHSNQPQHF. The CDR3 DNA is TGTGCCAGCTCACCCTCAGGGGGTCATAGCAATCAGCCCCAGCATTTT.

The V call is TRBV11-3, the J call TRBJ1-3, with D possibly matching TRBD1 (5 bases). Germline V lookup: CDR1 SGHNT, CDR2 YENEEA. This CDR3 has 16 amino acids. V lost 5 bases to trimming and J lost 2 bases, with 16 bases between them. CDR3: CASSRLSGTTGNTIYF. CDR3 nucleotides: TGTGCCAGCAGCCGCCTTTCCGGGACGACTGGAAACACCATATATTTT.

The DNA for the CDR3 is TGTGCCACCAGCAGAGGGGGCGGGAGTGGAAGAGATACGCAGTATTTT. It codes for CATSRGGGSGRDTQYF. V and J are TRBV15 and TRBJ2-3; the match to TRBD2 covers 7 bases. V was clipped by 1 base and J by 5 bases; unmatched bases: 9. CDR1 and CDR2 (germline): LNHNV, YYDKDF (reference sequence). This CDR3 comprises 16 residues. The whole variable domain, filled in from reference TRBV15 and TRBJ2-3, reads DAMVIQNPRYQVTQFGKPVTLSCSQTLNHNVMYWYQQKSSQAPKLLFHYYDKDFNNEADTPDNFQSRRPNTSFCFLDIRSPGLGDTAMYLCATSRGGGSGRDTQYFGPGTRLTVL.

The chain combines TRBV18 with TRBJ2-7; TRBD1 matches at 7 bases. CDR1 and CDR2 from the germline V gene are KGHSH and LQKENI. Trimming removed 0 bases from V and 4 bases from J; junction bases left unmatched: 0. This CDR3 is 13 amino acids long. The CDR3 region is CASSPPTGYEQYF. The CDR3 bases are TGTGCCAGCTCACCACCGACAGGGTACGAGCAGTACTTC.

Comment on this clone: The junction shows a germline mismatch at one end, possibly a read error. V and J are TRBV11-3 and TRBJ1-1, with D uncertain. CDR1 and CDR2 (germline): SGHNT, YENEEA. CDR3 length equals 15 residues. The CDR3 reads CASTLDGQWNTEAFF. The CDR3 coding sequence is TGTGCCAGCACCTTAGATGGTCAGTGGAACACTGAAGCTTTCTTT.

J is TRBJ1-5 and V is TRBV2, with D possibly matching TRBD1 (6 bases). CDR3 size: 13 residues. Per germline, CDR1 SNHLY and CDR2 FYNNEI. The ends were cut back, 5 bases at V and 3 bases at J, with 8 bases in the middle. The CDR3 reads CASSRQVNQPQHF. DNA of the CDR3: TGTGCCAGCAGTCGACAGGTCAATCAGCCCCAGCATTTT.

The chain employs TRBV15 and TRBJ1-1; D remains ambiguous. CDR1 is LNHNV and CDR2 is YYDKDF in the germline V gene (reference sequence). V was trimmed by 0 bases and J by 4 bases, leaving 12 bases between them. The CDR3 totals 15 residues. In DNA form, the CDR3 reads TGTGCCACCAGCAGAGATTTATGGGGAGGCACTGAAGCTTTCTTT. Translating gives CATSRDLWGGTEAFF.

The V call is TRBV11-3, the J call TRBJ1-1, with 11 bases identical to TRBD1. Germline CDR1 SGHNT, CDR2 YENEEA. V shed 3 bases, J shed 3 bases, and the junction held 3 bases outside the gene matches. CDR3 length: 15 residues. CDR3 bases: TGTGCCAGCAGCTTCCGGACAGGGGGCGACACTGAAGCTTTCTTT. Translation: CASSFRTGGDTEAFF.

The table lists this clone with a count of one. The J gene is TRBJ2-2, the V gene TRBV2, with D perhaps matching TRBD1 or TRBD2 (5 bases each). CDR1 and CDR2 (germline): SNHLY, FYNNEI. CDR3 length: 15 amino acids. V was clipped by 1 base and J by 7 bases, with 13 bases between them. CDR3 in amino acids: CASSEGGPPGGELFF. Written as DNA, the CDR3 is TGTGCCAGCAGTGAAGGGGGACCCCCGGGCGGGGAGCTGTTTTTT.

This clone was observed many times. The chain has TRBV18 and TRBJ1-5; 7 nucleotides line up with TRBD1. CDR1 is KGHSH, CDR2 LQKENI, per germline. The CDR3 is made up of 13 amino acids. V dropped 4 bases and J dropped 9; count of bases not matched to a gene: 6. The CDR3 DNA reads as TGTGCCAGCTCACGGGAATCAGGGGGGCCCCAGCATTTT. Translating it yields CASSRESGGPQHF.

The genes are TRBV24-1 and TRBJ2-3; the match to TRBD2 covers 10 bases. This CDR3 spans 17 amino acids. J gave up 0 bases and V 7 bases, and 9 bases lay outside the gene matches. Germline-derived CDR1 and CDR2 are KGHDR and SFDVKD. The CDR3 reads CATRPSGRATSTDTQYF. In nucleotides, the CDR3 is TGTGCCACCAGACCCAGCGGGAGGGCCACTAGCACAGATACGCAGTATTTT.

This chain links TRBV3-1 (or the pseudogene TRBV3-2) with TRBJ1-2; 10 bases are a match to TRBD1. With V trimmed by 2 bases and J by 8 bases, 11 bases remained unmatched. The CDR3 is made up of 16 amino acids. Germline V CDR1 and CDR2: LGHDT, YNNKEL (reference sequence). Written as DNA, the CDR3 is TGTGCCAGCAGCCAAAAGGGACAGGGGTTTTTGGGCGGCTACACCTTC. Translation gives CASSQKGQGFLGGYTF.

This chain uses TRBV10-2 with TRBJ1-1, with D unresolved. Germline V gene lookup returns CDR1 WSHSY and CDR2 SAAADI. V lost 5 bases and J 2 bases, leaving 12 bases between the germline ends. This CDR3 spans 14 amino acids. The CDR3 is CASSLGGSNTEAFF. The CDR3 DNA is TGCGCCAGCAGTCTAGGAGGGTCCAACACTGAAGCTTTCTTT.

The chain employs TRBV25-1 and TRBJ1-2; D is possibly TRBD1 (6 bases). From germline, CDR1 is MGHDK and CDR2 SYGVNS. There are 14 residues in the CDR3. Trimming pared 2 bases from V and 4 bases from J, leaving 11 bases between. In nucleotides, the CDR3 is TGTGCCAGCAGTGAAAGGGGGGACGTCTATGGCTACACCTTC. Translation gives CASSERGDVYGYTF.

The J gene is TRBJ2-3, the V gene TRBV9; D unresolved. V shed 4 bases and J shed 0 bases, with 9 bases lying between them. CDR1 is SGDLS, CDR2 YYNGEE, per germline. The CDR3 loop spans 14 amino acids. The CDR3 is CASSPRTSTDTQYF. The CDR3 DNA reads as TGTGCCAGCAGCCCGAGGACGAGCACAGATACGCAGTATTTT.

The chain has TRBV28 and TRBJ2-1; TRBD1 aligns across 7 bases. J was trimmed by 7 bases and V by 2 bases; bases with no gene match: 8. The CDR3 runs 15 residues. CDR1 and CDR2 (germline): MDHEN, SYDVKM. Here the CDR3 DNA reads TGTGCCAGCAGTTTACCACTCGGGACAGCAAATGAGCAGTTCTTC. Encoded protein: CASSLPLGTANEQFF. Using reference TRBV28 and TRBJ2-1 for the parts outside the CDR3, the full variable domain is DVKVTQSSRYLVKRTGEKVFLECVQDMDHENMFWYRQDPGLGLRLIYFSYDVKMKEKGDIPEGYSVSREKKERFSLILESASTNQTSMYLCASSLPLGTANEQFFGPGTRLTVL.

The V and J genes are TRBV28 and TRBJ1-2, with D perhaps matching TRBD1 (5 bases). This CDR3 is 15 amino acids long. Germline loops: CDR1 MDHEN, CDR2 SYDVKM. Deletions cut 3 bases from V and 7 bases from J, with 18 bases between. The CDR3 DNA follows: TGTGCCAGCAGTTTGATCCGAGGGTCGACAGCTGGCTACACCTTC. Encoded protein: CASSLIRGSTAGYTF.

This chain uses TRBV5-1 with TRBJ2-3, with 7 bases aligning to TRBD2. The V segment lost 0 bases and the J segment 4 bases; nucleotides outside the gene matches: 2. The germline V gene encodes CDR1 SGHRS and CDR2 YFSETQ. CDR3 length: 14 amino acids. CDR3 amino acids: CASSLVAGADTQYF. As DNA, the CDR3 is TGCGCCAGCAGCTTGGTAGCGGGCGCAGATACGCAGTATTTT.

The chain recombines TRBV27 with TRBJ1-6; TRBD1 is a possible D gene (5 bases). The CDR3 is 14 amino acids. The V gene's germline CDR1 is MNHEY and CDR2 SMNVEV (reference sequence). V was clipped by 8 bases and J by 8 bases, with 16 bases between them. CDR3 nucleotide sequence: TGTGCCAGCGCCGCCGGGGGTTCTCATTCACCCCTCCACTTT. Translated, it gives CASAAGGSHSPLHF.